The 28 T cell receptor beta chains reported below all come from one sample, sequenced in a study of T cells after yellow fever vaccination. TCRdb redid the calling of the 5' RACE reads with MiXCR, one entry per CDR3 protein. The sample lists 200,000 to 300,000 distinct CDR3 sequences, 3.6% occurring once. The specimen comprised PBMCs, sampled 15 days after the yellow fever booster vaccination. These receptors were obtained from a man between 18 and 35 years old who received the YFV17D yellow fever vaccine.

This clonotype was detected many times. The V call is TRBV15, the J call TRBJ1-5; TRBD1 aligns across 7 bases. With V trimmed by 2 bases and J by 6 bases, 13 bases remained unmatched. The CDR3 is 17 residues long. CDR1 and CDR2 from the germline V gene are LNHNV and YYDKDF (reference sequence). Here the CDR3 DNA reads TGTGCCACCAGCAGACCCCCCCGACAGGGCGAGGTTCAGCCCCAGCATTTT. This encodes CATSRPPRQGEVQPQHF.

This clonotype was observed many times. An end of the junction differs from the germline gene, which may be a read error. The rearrangement uses TRBV6-2 or TRBV6-3 and TRBJ2-2; unclear D gene. CDR1 MNHEY and CDR2 SVGEGT come from the germline V gene. The CDR3 spans 13 residues. The CDR3 DNA is TGTGCCAGCATTTACTCGAACACCGGGGAGCTGTTTTTT. It is translated as CASIYSNTGELFF.

This clonotype was seen repeatedly, ten times or more. The V gene is TRBV11-2, the J gene TRBJ2-7; 8 nucleotides align to TRBD1. The germline gives CDR1 SGHAT, CDR2 FQNNGV. Germline trimming cut 3 bases from V and 2 bases from J; bases unmatched to any gene: 3. The CDR3 length is 14 residues. CDR3: CASSFNRGTYEQYF. As DNA, the CDR3 is TGTGCCAGCAGCTTTAACAGGGGGACCTACGAGCAGTACTTC.

Concerning this clonotype: This may stem from a read error, because a much larger clone lies one nucleotide away. This chain connects TRBV10-3 to TRBJ2-5, with 7 bases matching TRBD1. Germline lookup yields CDR1 ENHRY and CDR2 SYGVKD. The CDR3 sequence is 14 residues long. In nucleotides, the CDR3 is TGTGCCATCAGTTCAACCGGGACAGAAGAGACCGAGTACTTC. It is translated as CAISSTGTEETEYF.

Many counts were recorded for this clonotype. The chain uses TRBV11-2 and TRBJ1-2; no firm D call. V lost 5 bases and J lost 5, with 21 bases in between. The V gene's germline CDR1 is SGHAT and CDR2 FQNNGV. CDR3 length: 16 amino acids. The CDR3 bases are TGTGCCAGCAGCCCCTTGGTGAGCGGGCGCGGTTATGGCTACACCTTC. Protein: CASSPLVSGRGYGYTF.

This clonotype showed up many times. J is TRBJ2-7 and V is TRBV11-2; D not resolved. The germline V and J ends were trimmed by 1 base and 0 bases, with 13 bases remaining between them. This CDR3 comprises 16 residues. The germline gives CDR1 SGHAT, CDR2 FQNNGV. The CDR3 loop reads CASSLGYTVYSYEQYF. In DNA form, the CDR3 reads TGTGCCAGCAGCTTAGGATATACGGTTTACTCCTACGAGCAGTACTTC.

This clonotype came up many times. The CDR3 coding sequence is TGTGCCAGCAGCTTAGGGGGGGACAGGGGCCTCCAAGAGACCCAGTACTTC. Residues: CASSLGGDRGLQETQYF. The rearrangement uses TRBV7-2 and TRBJ2-5, with TRBD1 matching 10 bases. The CDR3 is made up of 17 amino acids. Looked up from germline, CDR1 is SGHTA and CDR2 is FQGNSA. The V segment lost 1 base and the J segment 1 base; nucleotides outside the gene matches: 6. Combining the CDR3 with reference TRBV7-2 and TRBJ2-5 gives the whole variable domain GAGVSQSPSNKVTEKGKDVELRCDPISGHTALYWYRQSLGQGLEFLIYFQGNSAPDKSGLPSDRFSAERTGGSVSTLTIQRTQQEDSAVYLCASSLGGDRGLQETQYFGPGTRLLVL.

This clonotype was observed at least ten times. This chain joins TRBV6-2 or TRBV6-3 and TRBJ2-2, with 9 bases lining up with TRBD2. The germline gives CDR1 MNHEY, CDR2 SVGEGT. Trimming at V came to 5 bases and at J to 2 bases, leaving 12 bases not matched to a gene. The CDR3 contains 18 residues. CDR3 coding DNA: TGTGCCAGCAGTAACGACCTCAGACTAGCGGATAACACCGGGGAGCTGTTTTTT. The encoded protein is CASSNDLRLADNTGELFF.

This clonotype was counted ten times or more. The rearrangement joins TRBV6-5 to TRBJ2-6; TRBD2 is a possible D gene (7 bases). With 0 bases removed from V and 2 bases from J, the gap between germline ends came to 8 bases. Germline V gene lookup returns CDR1 MNHEY and CDR2 SVGAGI. This CDR3 contains 16 residues. The DNA of the CDR3 is TGTGCCAGCAGTTACTCAGGGGGGGCTGGGGCCAACGTCCTGACTTTC. It translates to CASSYSGGAGANVLTF.

In its sample, this clonotype was seen many times. CDR3 residues: CSATQSQETQYF. In DNA, the CDR3 is TGCAGTGCTACACAATCCCAAGAGACCCAGTACTTC. This chain connects TRBV20-1 to TRBJ2-5; unclear D gene. V lost 4 bases to trimming and J lost 1 base, with 7 bases between them. The CDR3 covers 12 residues. The germline V gene encodes CDR1 DFQATT and CDR2 SNEGSKA (reference sequence).

This clonotype was counted at least ten times. Written as DNA, the CDR3 is TGTGCCAGCAGCTCTCCCATCGGGGGGGCCTACAATGAGCAGTTCTTC. Translation: CASSSPIGGAYNEQFF. V usage is TRBV7-9 and J usage is TRBJ2-1; 8 bases agree with TRBD2. V lost 4 bases and J lost 2; bases outside the gene matches: 7. This CDR3 has 16 residues. CDR1 and CDR2 (germline): SEHNR, FQNEAQ (reference sequence). The complete variable domain, with remaining parts taken from reference TRBV7-9 and TRBJ2-1, reads DTGVSQNPRHKITKRGQNVTFRCDPISEHNRLYWYRQTLGQGPEFLTYFQNEAQLEKSRLLSDRFSAERPKGSFSTLEIQRTEQGDSAMYLCASSSPIGGAYNEQFFGPGTRLTVL.

This clonotype was observed at least ten times. The V call is TRBV6-1, the J call TRBJ1-5; D is perhaps TRBD1 (6 bases). CDR1 MNHNS and CDR2 SASEGT come from the germline V gene. Trimming cost V 6 bases and J 3 bases, with 18 bases left between them. The CDR3 has 16 residues. This chain's CDR3 is CASSPPTGGHNQPQHF. DNA for the CDR3: TGTGCCAGCAGCCCCCCTACGGGGGGCCACAATCAGCCCCAGCATTTT.

This clonotype showed up many times. The CDR3 reads CASSQVLQETQYF. For the CDR3, the DNA is TGTGCCAGCAGCCAGGTCCTCCAAGAGACCCAGTACTTC. This chain links TRBV4-2 with TRBJ2-5; D is ambiguous. The germline V and J ends were trimmed by 3 bases and 1 base, with 6 bases remaining between them. Germline assignment: CDR1 LGHNA and CDR2 YNFKEQ. CDR3 size: 13 residues.

This clonotype was observed at least ten times. This rearrangement joins TRBV9 to TRBJ2-7; TRBD1 matches 9 bases. Germline loops: CDR1 SGDLS, CDR2 YYNGEE. This CDR3 spans 13 amino acids. V dropped 4 bases and J dropped 6; count of bases not matched to a gene: 5. CDR3 in DNA: TGTGCCAGCAGCCGGGACAGGGAGGCCGAGCAGTACTTC. The encoded protein is CASSRDREAEQYF.

This clonotype occurred many times. This sequence joins TRBV3-1 and TRBJ2-7; 7 bases align to TRBD1. With V trimmed by 4 bases and J by 4 bases, 10 bases remained unmatched. The CDR3 sequence is 15 residues long. The germline V gene encodes CDR1 LGHDT and CDR2 YNNKEL (reference sequence). The CDR3 sequence is CASSPFRDSGYEQYV. The CDR3 DNA reads TGTGCCAGCAGCCCGTTCCGGGACAGTGGATACGAGCAGTACGTC.

This clonotype occurred many times. This sequence joins TRBV7-9 and TRBJ1-1, with D hard to call. The germline CDR1 and CDR2 sequences are SEHNR and FQNEAQ (reference sequence). V lost 7 bases and J 1 base, leaving 13 bases between the germline ends. The CDR3 is 14 amino acids. The CDR3 DNA reads TGTGCCAGCATCACGACGGAGAAGAACACTGAAGCTTTCTTT. Protein product: CASITTEKNTEAFF.

The sample holds many counts of this clonotype. The V and J genes are TRBV20-1 and TRBJ1-1; D call uncertain. The CDR3 length is 11 residues. Germline assignment: CDR1 DFQATT and CDR2 SNEGSKA (reference sequence). The CDR3 loop is CSHWRDTEAFF. Written as DNA, the CDR3 is TGCAGCCATTGGAGGGACACTGAAGCTTTCTTT.

This clonotype has more than one count but fewer than ten. This CDR3 reads CASGTITGENSPLHF. As DNA, the CDR3 is TGTGCCAGCGGGACGATAACAGGAGAAAATTCACCCCTCCACTTT. The rearrangement links TRBV7-2 to TRBJ1-6, with a tentative D call TRBD1 (5 bases). Germline V gives CDR1 SGHTA, CDR2 FQGNSA. This CDR3 region has 15 residues. V was trimmed by 8 bases and J by 7 bases, leaving 18 bases between them. Filled out from reference TRBV7-2 and TRBJ1-6, the complete variable domain reads GAGVSQSPSNKVTEKGKDVELRCDPISGHTALYWYRQSLGQGLEFLIYFQGNSAPDKSGLPSDRFSAERTGGSVSTLTIQRTQQEDSAVYLCASGTITGENSPLHFGNGTRLTVT.

This clonotype was found many times. V gene TRBV5-6 combines with J gene TRBJ2-3, with a tentative D call TRBD2 (7 bases). Germline V lookup: CDR1 SGHDT, CDR2 YYEEEE. This CDR3 spans 14 amino acids. The germline V and J ends were trimmed by 4 bases and 11 bases, with 20 bases remaining between them. The CDR3 is CASSPGVPSGRQYF. Here the CDR3 DNA reads TGTGCCAGCAGCCCAGGGGTGCCTAGCGGCCGGCAGTATTTT. The full variable domain, rest sourced from reference TRBV5-6 and TRBJ2-3, is DAGVTQSPTHLIKTRGQQVTLRCSPKSGHDTVSWYQQALGQGPQFIFQYYEEEERQRGNFPDRFSGHQFPNYSSELNVNALLLGDSALYLCASSPGVPSGRQYFGPGTRLTVL.

This clonotype was seen repeatedly, ten times or more. V is TRBV7-2 and J is TRBJ1-2; tentatively, D is TRBD1 (6 bases). Trimming pared 4 bases from V and 4 bases from J, leaving 10 bases between. The V gene's germline CDR1 is SGHTA and CDR2 FQGNSA. CDR3 size: 13 residues. The DNA of the CDR3 is TGTGCCAGCAGCTCACAGGGTGTCTATGGCTACACCTTC. As protein: CASSSQGVYGYTF.

This clonotype occurred many times. Written as DNA, the CDR3 is TGTGCCAGCAGTGTATTCAGGGGGCCCTACAATGAGCAGTTCTTC. It is translated as CASSVFRGPYNEQFF. The chain joins TRBV6-1 to TRBJ2-1; 8 bases are a match to TRBD1. V shed 4 bases and J 2 bases; nucleotides not matched to a gene: 4. The CDR3 sequence is 15 residues long. Looked up from germline, CDR1 is MNHNS and CDR2 is SASEGT.

This clonotype appeared many times. The chain combines TRBV11-2 with TRBJ1-4; tentative D call: TRBD1 (6 bases). Between the trimmed V and J ends, which lost 5 bases and 3 bases, there was a span of 13 bases. The germline V gene has CDR1 SGHAT and CDR2 FQNNGV. This CDR3 region has 15 residues. The chain's CDR3 is CASSNSGQPNEKLFF. Written as DNA, the CDR3 is TGTGCCAGCAGCAATTCAGGACAGCCTAATGAAAAACTGTTTTTT.

This clonotype has ten or more counts. The genes are TRBV29-1 and TRBJ1-4; a possible D gene is TRBD1 (6 bases). The CDR3 length is 15 residues. Trimming removed 6 bases at V and 5 bases at J, with 19 bases between. Germline loops: CDR1 SQVTM, CDR2 ANQGSEA. The CDR3 is CSVQTGKRLNEKLFF. The CDR3, as DNA: TGCAGCGTCCAAACAGGGAAACGCCTCAATGAAAAACTGTTTTTT.

Ten or more counts support this clonotype. V and J are TRBV29-1 and TRBJ2-1, with 14 bases that match TRBD2. Germline assignment: CDR1 SQVTM and CDR2 ANQGSEA. V lost 7 bases, J lost 1 base, and 6 bases stayed unmatched. This CDR3 has 16 amino acids. The CDR3 sequence: CSAGTSGGHSYNEQFF. CDR3 nucleotides: TGCAGCGCTGGGACTAGCGGGGGCCATTCCTACAATGAGCAGTTCTTC.

This clonotype was recorded at least ten times. The chain is built from TRBV4-1 and TRBJ2-1, with TRBD1 matching 8 bases. This CDR3 region has 15 residues. CDR1 and CDR2 (germline): MGHRA, YSYEKL. Losses at the gene ends were 3 bases for V and 12 bases for J; bases not matched to a gene: 13. CDR3 bases: TGCGCCAGCAGCCACAACTCAGGGGGCTCCCCCGGGCAGTTCTTC. It translates to CASSHNSGGSPGQFF.

Only a few counts were recorded for this clonotype. This chain joins TRBV5-4 and TRBJ1-4; tentatively, D is TRBD1 (6 bases). V shed 4 bases and J shed 8 bases, with 12 bases lying between them. The CDR3 is 13 residues long. Germline lookup yields CDR1 SGHNT and CDR2 YYREEE (reference sequence). The CDR3 spells CASSEPRGEKLFF. The DNA for the CDR3 is TGTGCCAGCAGCGAACCCAGGGGAGAAAAACTGTTTTTT.

This clonotype came up many times. The rearrangement uses TRBV5-1 and TRBJ2-7; 12 bases match TRBD2. Germline V gene sequence: CDR1 SGHRS, CDR2 YFSETQ. CDR3 size: 16 residues. Losses at the gene ends were 4 bases for V and 6 bases for J; bases not matched to a gene: 11. The CDR3 DNA reads as TGCGCCAGCAGCGAGAGGGCTAGCGGGGGGGCCTTCGAGCAGTACTTC. Translated: CASSERASGGAFEQYF.

This clonotype was seen at least ten times. The rearrangement uses TRBV11-2 and TRBJ2-1; the match to TRBD2 covers 7 bases. Germline V lookup: CDR1 SGHAT, CDR2 FQNNGV. V gave up 1 base and J gave up 4 bases; unmatched junction bases: 1. The CDR3 sequence is 14 residues long. This CDR3 reads CASSLASGYNEQFF. For the CDR3, the DNA is TGTGCCAGCAGCTTAGCTAGCGGATACAATGAGCAGTTCTTC.